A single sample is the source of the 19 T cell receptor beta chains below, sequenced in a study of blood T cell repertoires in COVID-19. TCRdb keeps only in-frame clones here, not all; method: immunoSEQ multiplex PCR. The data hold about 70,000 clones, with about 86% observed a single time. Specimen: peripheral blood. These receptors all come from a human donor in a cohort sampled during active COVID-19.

This CDR3 reads CASSPLGTGPRSEAFF. CDR3 coding DNA: TGTGCCAGCAGTCCTCTGGGGACAGGCCCCAGGAGTGAAGCTTTCTTT. J is TRBJ1-1 and V is TRBV27, with 8 bases matching TRBD1. V was clipped by 5 bases and J by 7 bases; unmatched bases: 15. The CDR3 totals 16 residues. Germline V gene lookup returns CDR1 MNHEY and CDR2 SMNVEV (reference sequence).

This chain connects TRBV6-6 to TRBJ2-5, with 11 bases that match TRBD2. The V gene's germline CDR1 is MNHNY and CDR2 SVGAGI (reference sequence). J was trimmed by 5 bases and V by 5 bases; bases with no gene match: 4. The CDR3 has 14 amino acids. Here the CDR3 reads CASSQLAGVETQYF. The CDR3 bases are TGTGCCAGCAGTCAACTAGCGGGGGTGGAGACCCAGTACTTC.

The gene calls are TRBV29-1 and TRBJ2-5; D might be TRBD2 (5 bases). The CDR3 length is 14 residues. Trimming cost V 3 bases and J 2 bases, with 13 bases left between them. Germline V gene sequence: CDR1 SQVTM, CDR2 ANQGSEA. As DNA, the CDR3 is TGCAGCGTTGAGCCAATCGGGGATCAAGAGACCCAGTACTTC. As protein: CSVEPIGDQETQYF.

Here the CDR3 DNA reads TGTGCCAGCAGTTACACGGTGAAAGCCTACAATGAGCAGTTCTTC. Its protein product is CASSYTVKAYNEQFF. The rearrangement uses TRBV6-5 and TRBJ2-1; D unresolved. With 2 bases removed from V and 2 bases from J, the gap between germline ends came to 10 bases. The length of the CDR3 is 15 residues. Germline V gene data show CDR1 as MNHEY and CDR2 as SVGAGI.

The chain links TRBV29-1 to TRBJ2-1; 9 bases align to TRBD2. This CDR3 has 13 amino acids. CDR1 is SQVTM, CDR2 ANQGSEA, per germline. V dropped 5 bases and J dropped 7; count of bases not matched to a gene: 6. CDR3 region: CSVFWRGGNEQFF. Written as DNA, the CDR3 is TGCAGCGTTTTCTGGCGGGGGGGGAATGAGCAGTTCTTC.

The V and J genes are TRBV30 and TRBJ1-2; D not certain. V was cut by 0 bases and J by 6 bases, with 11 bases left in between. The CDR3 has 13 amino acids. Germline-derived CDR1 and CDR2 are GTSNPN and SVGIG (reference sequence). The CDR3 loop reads CAWSVVGDNGYTF. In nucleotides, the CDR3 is TGTGCCTGGAGTGTTGTGGGAGATAATGGCTACACCTTC.

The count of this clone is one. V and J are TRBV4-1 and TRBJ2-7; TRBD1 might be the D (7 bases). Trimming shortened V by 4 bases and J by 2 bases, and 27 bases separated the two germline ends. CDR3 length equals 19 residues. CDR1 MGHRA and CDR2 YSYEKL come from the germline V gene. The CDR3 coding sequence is TGCGCCAGCAGCCGAAGTTGGACGGGGGTTACAGGGGACCCCTACGAGCAGTACTTC. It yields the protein CASSRSWTGVTGDPYEQYF.

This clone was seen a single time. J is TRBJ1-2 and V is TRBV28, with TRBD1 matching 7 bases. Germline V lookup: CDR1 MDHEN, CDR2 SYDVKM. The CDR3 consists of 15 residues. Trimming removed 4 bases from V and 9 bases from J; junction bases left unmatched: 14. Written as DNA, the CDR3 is TGTGCCAGCAGTTCTCCCCCGGGGACAGCGTGGCGCTACACCTTC. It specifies CASSSPPGTAWRYTF.

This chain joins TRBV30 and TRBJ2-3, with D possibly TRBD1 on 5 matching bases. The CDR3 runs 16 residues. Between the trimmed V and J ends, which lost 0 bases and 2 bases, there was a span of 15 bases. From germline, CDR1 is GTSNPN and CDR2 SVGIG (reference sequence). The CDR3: CAWSVPAGRNTDTQYF. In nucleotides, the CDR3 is TGTGCCTGGAGTGTACCCGCAGGGCGGAACACAGATACGCAGTATTTT.

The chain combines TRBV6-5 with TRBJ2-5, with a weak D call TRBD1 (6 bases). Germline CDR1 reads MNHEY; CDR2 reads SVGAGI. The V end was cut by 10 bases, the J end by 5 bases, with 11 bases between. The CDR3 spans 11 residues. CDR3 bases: TGTGCCACCAACAGGGCTGAGACCCAGTACTTC. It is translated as CATNRAETQYF.

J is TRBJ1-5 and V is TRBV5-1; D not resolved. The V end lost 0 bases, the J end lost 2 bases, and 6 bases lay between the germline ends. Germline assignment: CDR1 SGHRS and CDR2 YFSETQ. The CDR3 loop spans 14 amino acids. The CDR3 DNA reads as TGCGCCAGCAGCTTGGACGGGGGCAATCAGCCCCAGCATTTT. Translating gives CASSLDGGNQPQHF.

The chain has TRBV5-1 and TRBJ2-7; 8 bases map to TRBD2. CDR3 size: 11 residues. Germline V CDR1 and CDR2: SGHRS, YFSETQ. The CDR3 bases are TGCGCCTCCCAATCCCCGACTAGCGAGGAAGTA. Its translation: CASQSPTSEEV.

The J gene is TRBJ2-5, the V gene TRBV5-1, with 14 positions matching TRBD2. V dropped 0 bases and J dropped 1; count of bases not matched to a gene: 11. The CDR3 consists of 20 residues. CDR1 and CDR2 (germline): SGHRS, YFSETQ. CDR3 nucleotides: TGCGCCAGCAGCTTGGTACCTCGGGGGACTAGCGGGGGAGTCCAAGAGACCCAGTACTTC. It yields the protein CASSLVPRGTSGGVQETQYF. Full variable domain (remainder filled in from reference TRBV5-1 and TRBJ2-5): KAGVTQTPRYLIKTRGQQVTLSCSPISGHRSVSWYQQTPGQGLQFLFEYFSETQRNKGNFPGRFSGRQFSNSRSEMNVSTLELGDSALYLCASSLVPRGTSGGVQETQYFGPGTRLLVL.

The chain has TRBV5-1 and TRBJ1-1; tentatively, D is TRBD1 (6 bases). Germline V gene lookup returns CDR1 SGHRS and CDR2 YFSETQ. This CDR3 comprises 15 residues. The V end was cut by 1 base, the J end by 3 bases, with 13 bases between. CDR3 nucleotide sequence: TGCGCCAGCAGCTTGTGGTCAGGGGCGGACACTGAAGCTTTCTTT. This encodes CASSLWSGADTEAFF.

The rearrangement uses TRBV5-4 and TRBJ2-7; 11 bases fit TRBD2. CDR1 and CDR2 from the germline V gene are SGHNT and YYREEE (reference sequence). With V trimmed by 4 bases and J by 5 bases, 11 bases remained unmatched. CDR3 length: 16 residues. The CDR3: CASSPAPSTSGDEQYF. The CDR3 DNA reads TGTGCCAGCAGCCCGGCCCCCTCGACTAGCGGGGACGAGCAGTACTTC.

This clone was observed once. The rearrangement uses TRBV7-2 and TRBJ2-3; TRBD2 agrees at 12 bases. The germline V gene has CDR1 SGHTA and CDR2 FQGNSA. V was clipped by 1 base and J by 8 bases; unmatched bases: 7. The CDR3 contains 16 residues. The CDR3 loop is CASSLGLAGGSSTQYF. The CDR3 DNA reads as TGTGCCAGCAGCTTAGGGCTAGCGGGGGGGTCTAGTACGCAGTATTTT. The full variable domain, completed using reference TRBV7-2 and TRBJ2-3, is GAGVSQSPSNKVTEKGKDVELRCDPISGHTALYWYRQSLGQGLEFLIYFQGNSAPDKSGLPSDRFSAERTGGSVSTLTIQRTQQEDSAVYLCASSLGLAGGSSTQYFGPGTRLTVL.

The CDR3 nucleotides read TGTGCCAGCAGCTTAGTTGGCGGGGGGGCCATCACCGGGGAGCTGTTTTTT. This translates into CASSLVGGGAITGELFF. This chain uses TRBV7-6 with TRBJ2-2; 9 bases map to TRBD2. This CDR3 contains 17 residues. The trim removed 1 base at V and 4 bases at J, leaving 7 bases unmatched. CDR1 is SGHVS and CDR2 is FNYEAQ in the germline V gene.

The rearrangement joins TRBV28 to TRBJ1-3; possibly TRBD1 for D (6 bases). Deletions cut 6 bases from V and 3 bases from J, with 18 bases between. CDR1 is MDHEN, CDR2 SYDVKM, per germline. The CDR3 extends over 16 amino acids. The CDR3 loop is CASRPQGLVRGNTIYF. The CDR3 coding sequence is TGTGCCAGCAGACCACAGGGATTAGTGCGTGGAAACACCATATATTTT. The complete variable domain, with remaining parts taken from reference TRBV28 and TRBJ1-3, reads DVKVTQSSRYLVKRTGEKVFLECVQDMDHENMFWYRQDPGLGLRLIYFSYDVKMKEKGDIPEGYSVSREKKERFSLILESASTNQTSMYLCASRPQGLVRGNTIYFGEGSWLTVV.

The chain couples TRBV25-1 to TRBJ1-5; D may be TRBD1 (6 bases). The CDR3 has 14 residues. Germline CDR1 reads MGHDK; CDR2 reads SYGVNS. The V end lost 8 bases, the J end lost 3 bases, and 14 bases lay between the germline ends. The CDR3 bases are TGTGCCAGCGAACTCGGACAGTTCAATCAGCCCCAGCATTTT. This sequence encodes CASELGQFNQPQHF.